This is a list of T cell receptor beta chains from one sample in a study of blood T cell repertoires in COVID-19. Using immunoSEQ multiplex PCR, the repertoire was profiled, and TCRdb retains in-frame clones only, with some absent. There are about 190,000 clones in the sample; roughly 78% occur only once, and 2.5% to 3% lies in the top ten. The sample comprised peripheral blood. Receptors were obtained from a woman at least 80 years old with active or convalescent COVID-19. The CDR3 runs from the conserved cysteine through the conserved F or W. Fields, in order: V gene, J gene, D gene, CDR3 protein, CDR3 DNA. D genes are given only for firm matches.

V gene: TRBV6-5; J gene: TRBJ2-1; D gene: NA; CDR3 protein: CASSPRGLGGQFF; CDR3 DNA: TGTGCCAGCAGTCCTAGGGGCTTAGGGGGGCAGTTCTTC
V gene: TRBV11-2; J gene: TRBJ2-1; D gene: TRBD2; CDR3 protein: CASSPIAGGLGNEQFF; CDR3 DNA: TGTGCCAGCAGCCCGATAGCGGGGGGGCTTGGGAATGAGCAGTTCTTC
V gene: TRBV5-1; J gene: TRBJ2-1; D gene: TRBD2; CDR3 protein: CASSLLLAGLVGDEQFF; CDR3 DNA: TGCGCCAGCAGCCTCCTATTAGCGGGGTTAGTTGGCGATGAGCAGTTCTTC
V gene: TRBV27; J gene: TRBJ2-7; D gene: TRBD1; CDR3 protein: CASSPTGDPNYEQYF; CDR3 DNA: TGTGCCAGCAGTCCAACAGGGGACCCTAACTACGAGCAGTACTTC
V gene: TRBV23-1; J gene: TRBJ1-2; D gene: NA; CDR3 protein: CASSPQAGGYTF; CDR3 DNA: TGCGCCAGCAGTCCCCAGGCAGGAGGCTACACCTTC
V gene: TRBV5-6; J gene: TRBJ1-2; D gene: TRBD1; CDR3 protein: CASSFIRGTAGYTF; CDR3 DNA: TGTGCCAGCAGCTTCATCAGGGGGACAGCGGGCTACACCTTC
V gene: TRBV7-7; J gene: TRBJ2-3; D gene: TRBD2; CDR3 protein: CASSLVGGGADTQYF; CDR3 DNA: TGTGCCAGCAGCTTAGTGGGCGGGGGAGCAGATACGCAGTATTTT
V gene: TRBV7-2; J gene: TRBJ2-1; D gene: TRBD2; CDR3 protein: CASSFLSGTSYNEQFF; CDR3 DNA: TGTGCCAGCAGCTTCCTCAGCGGGACCTCCTACAATGAGCAGTTCTTC
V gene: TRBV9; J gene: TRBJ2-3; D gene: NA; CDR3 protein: CASSRGAGRTDTQYF; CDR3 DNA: TGTGCCAGCAGCCGCGGGGCGGGCCGCACAGATACGCAGTATTTT
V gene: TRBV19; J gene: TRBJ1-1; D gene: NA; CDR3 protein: CASISWTEAFF; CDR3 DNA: TGTGCCAGTATTAGTTGGACTGAAGCTTTCTTT
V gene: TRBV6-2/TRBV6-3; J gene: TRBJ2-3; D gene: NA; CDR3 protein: CASSYSRVDSTDTQYF; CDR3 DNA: TGTGCCAGCAGTTACTCGAGGGTAGATAGCACAGATACGCAGTATTTT
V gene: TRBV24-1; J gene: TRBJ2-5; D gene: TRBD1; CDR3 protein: CATSDMGQGARETQYF; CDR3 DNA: TGTGCCACCAGTGATATGGGACAGGGGGCAAGAGAGACCCAGTACTTC
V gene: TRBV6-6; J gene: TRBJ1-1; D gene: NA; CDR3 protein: CASSYSSTEAFF; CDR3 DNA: TGTGCCAGCAGTTACTCCTCCACTGAAGCTTTCTTT
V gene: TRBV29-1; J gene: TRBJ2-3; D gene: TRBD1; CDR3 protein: CSVSRGTGTDTQYF; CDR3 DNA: TGCAGCGTCTCTCGGGGGACAGGGACAGATACGCAGTATTTT
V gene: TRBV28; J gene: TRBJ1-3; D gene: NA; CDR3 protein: CASSFSSGNTIYF; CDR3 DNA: TGTGCCAGCAGTTTTAGCTCTGGAAACACCATATATTTT